This TCR beta chain was recorded in a study of tumor and adjacent non-tumor tissue in lung cancer. TCRbeta libraries were built with three rounds of nested PCR, modified from ARM-PCR. TCRdb re-called the multiplex PCR reads through MiXCR, storing one row per CDR3 protein. The data hold roughly 220,000 distinct CDR3 sequences, with roughly 70% observed a single time. This sample's RNA came from whole unsorted tissue. The CDR3 runs to 18 residues. V dropped 3 bases and J dropped 1; count of bases not matched to a gene: 11. Germline V lookup: CDR1 SGHTA, CDR2 FQGNSA. The genes are TRBV7-2 and TRBJ2-3; 9 positions agree with TRBD1. Specimen: lung tumor tissue. The TCR originated in a man in his sixties with non-small cell lung cancer. CDR3 in DNA: TGTGCCAGCAGCTTTAGTGGCCGGGGACAGGGACGCACAGATACGCAGTATTTT. Translation gives CASSFSGRGQGRTDTQYF.